These T cell receptor beta chains were read from a single sample in a study of T cell responses to AZD1222 COVID-19 vaccine. Assay used: immunoSEQ multiplex PCR; TCRdb lists only in-frame clones, some missing. This sample has about 81,000 clones, with 70% to 90% found just once. The sequences come from peripheral blood, collected 28 days after the second AZD1222 dose. The source is an adult who received the AZD1222 COVID-19 vaccine. The CDR3 runs from the conserved cysteine through the conserved F or W. D genes are given only for firm matches.

15,TRBV6-5,TRBJ2-1,NA,CASSRTNTPYNEQFF
15,TRBV3-1/TRBV3-2,TRBJ1-2,TRBD1,CASSPTGTGTGGYTF
15,TRBV6-5,TRBJ1-3,NA,CASRDIWGTGNTIYF
15,TRBV11-2,TRBJ1-4,TRBD1,CASSPRQGTNEKLFF
15,TRBV14,TRBJ2-1,NA,CASSQLLNYYNEQFF
13,TRBV25-1,TRBJ1-5,NA,CASSKQGIQPQHF
13,TRBV7-3,TRBJ2-5,TRBD1,CASSLGTVETQYF
12,TRBV28,TRBJ1-2,TRBD1,CASSGQGHGYTF
13,TRBV10-2,TRBJ1-1,NA,CASSPSRATEAFF
13,TRBV5-5,TRBJ1-1,NA,CASSPAGDTEAFF